Shown below are 32 T cell receptor beta chains from a single sample sequenced in a study of PD-1 blockade in classical Hodgkin lymphoma. The sample's time point: cycle 4 day 1 (C4D1), after more than 5 weeks of nivolumab. Patients all relapsed after autologous stem cell transplantation, and there was variation in brentuximab vedotin exposure. Method: immunoSEQ multiplex PCR; TCRdb's copy keeps in-frame clones and lacks some. The repertoire holds 100,000 to 120,000 clones, with approximately 89% as singletons. Sequencing was performed on peripheral blood mononuclear cells (PBMCs), taken before the fourth cycle of nivolumab. All receptors come from a human donor with classical Hodgkin lymphoma.

V usage is TRBV12-5 and J usage is TRBJ1-1, with unresolved D. This CDR3 contains 14 residues. The V end was cut by 5 bases, the J end by 7 bases, with 17 bases between. Germline CDR1 is LGHNT and CDR2 is FRNRAP. The CDR3 nucleotides are TGTGCTAGTGGTCCCCCCCGGGCGCAAATTGAAGCTTTCTTT. It yields the protein CASGPPRAQIEAFF.

The chain links TRBV6-5 to TRBJ2-3, with 11 bases matching TRBD2. This CDR3 comprises 15 residues. Germline CDR1 is MNHEY and CDR2 is SVGAGI. The trim removed 6 bases at V and 4 bases at J, leaving 6 bases unmatched. The DNA of the CDR3 is TGTGCCAGCAGAGGAACTAGCGGGAGATCAGATACGCAGTATTTT. Residues: CASRGTSGRSDTQYF.

V usage is TRBV25-1 and J usage is TRBJ2-1; 10 bases align to TRBD2. CDR1 is MGHDK and CDR2 is SYGVNS in the germline V gene. The V and J ends lost 3 bases and 6 bases, in that order; junction bases with no gene match: 11. The CDR3 extends over 17 amino acids. The CDR3 DNA follows: TGTGCCAGCAGTGATCCTCTGCTAGCGGGAGAGACCAATGAGCAGTTCTTC. It specifies CASSDPLLAGETNEQFF.

The rearrangement links TRBV7-9 to TRBJ1-1; the D is unclear. Germline CDR1 reads SEHNR; CDR2 reads FQNEAQ (reference sequence). This CDR3 spans 15 amino acids. V lost 1 base and J lost 3, with 12 bases in between. The CDR3 loop is CASSLGPVGDTEAFF. CDR3 DNA: TGTGCCAGCAGCTTAGGTCCGGTTGGGGACACTGAAGCTTTCTTT. Using reference TRBV7-9 and TRBJ1-1 for the parts outside the CDR3, the full variable domain is DTGVSQNPRHKITKRGQNVTFRCDPISEHNRLYWYRQTLGQGPEFLTYFQNEAQLEKSRLLSDRFSAERPKGSFSTLEIQRTEQGDSAMYLCASSLGPVGDTEAFFGQGTRLTVV.

The CDR3 reads CASSPQGSPDTQYF. The CDR3 nucleotides are TGTGCCAGCAGCCCACAGGGTTCCCCAGATACGCAGTATTTT. This chain connects TRBV11-1 to TRBJ2-3; D may be TRBD1 (6 bases). Germline assignment: CDR1 SGHAT and CDR2 FQDESV (reference sequence). The CDR3 extends over 14 amino acids. Trimming stripped 5 bases from V and 4 bases from J, with 13 bases between.

The J gene is TRBJ2-1, the V gene TRBV18, with 7 bases identical to TRBD2. Germline-derived CDR1 and CDR2 are KGHSH and LQKENI. The CDR3 has 16 amino acids. J gave up 3 bases and V 0 bases, and 5 bases lay outside the gene matches. This CDR3 is CASSPPVRGGYNEQFF. The CDR3 DNA reads as TGTGCCAGCTCACCACCGGTGCGCGGGGGCTACAATGAGCAGTTCTTC.

The rearrangement joins TRBV9 to TRBJ2-4, with a weak D call TRBD2 (6 bases). Germline loops: CDR1 SGDLS, CDR2 YYNGEE. The CDR3 loop spans 15 amino acids. The V and J ends lost 3 bases and 4 bases respectively, with 14 bases between them. CDR3 in amino acids: CASSAGTEGKNIQYF. CDR3 nucleotide sequence: TGTGCCAGCAGCGCCGGCACGGAGGGTAAAAACATTCAGTACTTC. Using reference TRBV9 and TRBJ2-4 for the parts outside the CDR3, the full variable domain is DSGVTQTPKHLITATGQRVTLRCSPRSGDLSVYWYQQSLDQGLQFLIQYYNGEERAKGNILERFSAQQFPDLHSELNLSSLELGDSALYFCASSAGTEGKNIQYFGAGTRLSVL.

This chain joins TRBV5-4 and TRBJ1-4; no clear D gene. V gave up 4 bases and J gave up 7 bases, with 20 bases separating them. CDR1 is SGHNT, CDR2 YYREEE, per germline (reference sequence). CDR3 length: 16 amino acids. CDR3 DNA: TGTGCCAGCAGCCCGAGCCGGACGGACGGAGGTGAAAAACTGTTTTTT. This gives the protein CASSPSRTDGGEKLFF.

The chain employs TRBV7-9 and TRBJ2-3; a possible D gene is TRBD2 (6 bases). The CDR3 spans 16 residues. V was clipped by 4 bases and J by 4 bases, with 18 bases between them. Germline V gives CDR1 SEHNR, CDR2 FQNEAQ (reference sequence). CDR3: CASSSTGLPEPDTQYF. The DNA for the CDR3 is TGTGCCAGCAGCTCAACCGGACTACCAGAACCAGATACGCAGTATTTT.

The J gene is TRBJ2-3, the V gene TRBV14; D is unresolved. The CDR3 covers 17 residues. V lost 0 bases, J lost 0 bases, and 13 bases lay in between. From germline, CDR1 is SGHDN and CDR2 FVKESK. The CDR3 DNA sequence: TGTGCCAGCAGCCAAGATTTCGGCGTTTCTAGCACAGATACGCAGTATTTT. This translates into CASSQDFGVSSTDTQYF.

This chain connects TRBV13 to TRBJ2-2; TRBD2 agrees at 7 bases. CDR3 length: 18 residues. Germline CDR1 PRHDT, CDR2 FYEKMQ (reference sequence). The V segment lost 5 bases and the J segment 6 bases; nucleotides outside the gene matches: 18. The CDR3 DNA is TGTGCCAGCAGCGCCATTCCTGCAGCAGCGGGGAGGGCCGGGGAGCTGTTTTTT. Protein sequence: CASSAIPAAAGRAGELFF.

CDR3 in DNA: TGTGCCAGCAGTTCCTTCACTGAAGCTTTCTTT. This gives the protein CASSSFTEAFF. The chain is built from TRBV5-4 and TRBJ1-1, with no clear D. Trimming shortened V by 5 bases and J by 4 bases, and 6 bases separated the two germline ends. The germline V gene has CDR1 SGHNT and CDR2 YYREEE (reference sequence). The CDR3 has 11 amino acids.

This sequence joins TRBV30 and TRBJ2-7; D is unclear. CDR3 size: 14 residues. Between the trimmed V and J ends, which lost 2 bases and 2 bases, there was a span of 13 bases. Germline CDR1 reads GTSNPN; CDR2 reads SVGIG (reference sequence). The DNA of the CDR3 is TGTGCCTGGAGTAGAAAGGATAGTCCCTACGAGCAGTACTTC. This gives the protein CAWSRKDSPYEQYF.

The V and J genes are TRBV11-2 and TRBJ2-7, with unresolved D. V lost 2 bases to trimming and J lost 0 bases, with 14 bases between them. The CDR3 consists of 16 residues. Germline V gene sequence: CDR1 SGHAT, CDR2 FQNNGV. CDR3 DNA: TGTGCCAGCAGCTTACTGGACCATCTTCCCTCCTACGAGCAGTACTTC. Its translation: CASSLLDHLPSYEQYF.

The chain uses TRBV6-1 and TRBJ1-2; perhaps TRBD1 as D (5 bases). Per germline, CDR1 MNHNS and CDR2 SASEGT. CDR3 length equals 11 residues. Trimming cost V 7 bases and J 2 bases, with 5 bases left between them. Here the CDR3 DNA reads TGTGCCAGCACAGGGAACTATGGCTACACCTTC. Translation gives CASTGNYGYTF.

The chain employs TRBV29-1 and TRBJ2-7; 7 positions agree with TRBD2. V lost 6 bases to trimming and J lost 5 bases; unmatched junction nucleotides: 13. Germline CDR1 is SQVTM and CDR2 is ANQGSEA. The CDR3 loop spans 14 amino acids. CDR3 protein: CSVGGTLRRDEQYF. CDR3 DNA sequence: TGCAGCGTGGGGGGGACTCTCCGGCGGGACGAGCAGTACTTC.

The chain uses TRBV6-1 and TRBJ1-5, with D possibly TRBD1 on 5 matching bases. V was pared by 4 bases and J by 3 bases, with 7 bases between. From germline, CDR1 is MNHNS and CDR2 SASEGT. This CDR3 region has 13 residues. Written as DNA, the CDR3 is TGTGCCAGCAGTGGACAGATCAATCAGCCCCAGCATTTT. Encoded protein: CASSGQINQPQHF.

The rearrangement joins TRBV6-6 to TRBJ2-7; 9 nucleotides align to TRBD2. The CDR3 runs 14 residues. Germline CDR1 and CDR2: MNHNY and SVGAGI (reference sequence). Losses at the gene ends were 7 bases for V and 6 bases for J; bases not matched to a gene: 10. The DNA for the CDR3 is TGTGCCAGCAAACTGGAGCTAGCGGGGCCCGAGCAGTACTTC. This translates into CASKLELAGPEQYF.

The rearrangement uses TRBV20-1 and TRBJ2-1; 7 nucleotides match TRBD2. The V gene end was trimmed by 6 bases and the J gene end by 10 bases; junction bases not matched to a gene: 6. Germline V gene sequence: CDR1 DFQATT, CDR2 SNEGSKA (reference sequence). There are 11 residues in the CDR3. This CDR3 is CSAALGGEQFF. In nucleotides, the CDR3 is TGCAGTGCCGCCCTGGGGGGGGAGCAGTTCTTC.

This chain joins TRBV29-1 and TRBJ2-5; D is undetermined. Germline values: CDR1 SQVTM, CDR2 ANQGSEA. The V end lost 2 bases, the J end lost 2 bases, and 3 bases lay between the germline ends. The CDR3 spans 11 residues. CDR3 loop: CSVEQQETQYF. CDR3 in DNA: TGCAGCGTTGAACAGCAAGAGACCCAGTACTTC.

This chain uses TRBV7-2 with TRBJ2-3, with 9 bases matching TRBD2. Germline V gene data show CDR1 as SGHTA and CDR2 as FQGNSA. The junction had 4 bases not matched to a gene; V was cut back by 1 base and J by 5 bases. The CDR3 spans 15 residues. The CDR3 reads CASSLGVAGVDTQYF. The CDR3, as DNA: TGTGCCAGCAGCTTAGGGGTAGCGGGAGTAGATACGCAGTATTTT.

The chain has TRBV6-1 and TRBJ2-1, with no clear D. The CDR3 runs 11 residues. Germline-derived CDR1 and CDR2 are MNHNS and SASEGT. The V end lost 4 bases, the J end lost 8 bases, and 6 bases lay between the germline ends. DNA of the CDR3: TGTGCCAGCAGTGTGGTGGATGAGCAGTTCTTC. Residues: CASSVVDEQFF.

The genes are TRBV18 and TRBJ1-2; D might be TRBD1 (6 bases). The germline V gene has CDR1 KGHSH and CDR2 LQKENI. The CDR3 is 14 amino acids. The V end lost 5 bases, the J end lost 4 bases, and 14 bases lay between the germline ends. The CDR3 loop is CASSYKDSGYGYTF. The CDR3 nucleotides read TGTGCCAGCTCATACAAGGACAGCGGCTATGGCTACACCTTC.

This chain uses TRBV19 with TRBJ2-6; D call uncertain. Trimming took off 5 bases at V and 3 bases at J, with 5 bases between the two ends. Germline-derived CDR1 and CDR2 are LNHDA and SQIVND (reference sequence). This CDR3 is 13 amino acids long. CDR3: CASSSRGANVLTF. DNA for the CDR3: TGTGCCAGTAGTTCCCGTGGGGCCAACGTCCTGACTTTC. Variable domain in full (rest from reference TRBV19 and TRBJ2-6): DGGITQSPKYLFRKEGQNVTLSCEQNLNHDAMYWYRQDPGQGLRLIYYSQIVNDFQKGDIAEGYSVSREKKESFPLTVTSAQKNPTAFYLCASSSRGANVLTFGAGSRLTVL.

The CDR3 nucleotides are TGTGCCAGCAGCTTGCTCGGGGCCTCCCAAGAGACCCAGTACTTC. Translation gives CASSLLGASQETQYF. The gene calls are TRBV5-8 and TRBJ2-5, with D possibly being TRBD1 or TRBD2 (5 bases each). This CDR3 has 15 amino acids. V was shortened by 1 base and J by 1 base, with 11 bases between the two germline ends. Looked up from germline, CDR1 is SGHTS and CDR2 is YDEGEE.

The chain recombines TRBV6-1 with TRBJ1-3; unclear D gene. There are 14 residues in the CDR3. Germline CDR1 and CDR2: MNHNS and SASEGT. V lost 0 bases to trimming and J lost 2 bases, with 5 bases between them. The CDR3 protein is CASSEARAGNTIYF. DNA for the CDR3: TGTGCCAGCAGTGAAGCCCGCGCTGGAAACACCATATATTTT.

CDR3 in amino acids: CASSPDRDPYEQYF. Written as DNA, the CDR3 is TGTGCCAGCTCACCCGACAGGGATCCCTACGAGCAGTACTTC. V is TRBV18 and J is TRBJ2-7, with 7 bases lining up with TRBD1. The ends lost 3 bases at V and 2 bases at J; junction bases unmatched: 4. The CDR3 is 14 residues long. The V gene's germline CDR1 is KGHSH and CDR2 LQKENI.

This chain joins TRBV2 and TRBJ2-1; 8 positions match TRBD2. Germline trimming cut 4 bases from V and 5 bases from J; bases unmatched to any gene: 10. CDR1 is SNHLY and CDR2 is FYNNEI in the germline V gene. The CDR3 loop spans 16 amino acids. CDR3 sequence reads: CASSGPGTSGDNEQFF. CDR3 nucleotides: TGTGCCAGCAGTGGCCCCGGGACTAGTGGTGACAATGAGCAGTTCTTC.

The genes are TRBV5-4 and TRBJ2-3, with 12 bases lining up with TRBD2. V gave up 5 bases and J gave up 0 bases; unmatched junction bases: 4. Germline CDR1 SGHNT, CDR2 YYREEE (reference sequence). The CDR3 totals 16 residues. This CDR3 is CASSLAGGPSTDTQYF. Here the CDR3 DNA reads TGTGCCAGCAGTCTAGCGGGAGGGCCTAGCACAGATACGCAGTATTTT.

The chain uses TRBV19 and TRBJ2-1, with 10 bases aligning to TRBD1. This CDR3 is 17 amino acids long. From germline, CDR1 is LNHDA and CDR2 SQIVND (reference sequence). With 4 bases clipped from V and 8 bases from J, the junction kept 14 bases outside the gene matches. CDR3 sequence (DNA): TGTGCCAGTAGTAGACTCCCCGGGACAGGGGAGGGCGATGAGCAGTTCTTC. Translated: CASSRLPGTGEGDEQFF.

Only a few counts were recorded for this clone. The V call is TRBV11-2, the J call TRBJ1-1, with unresolved D. Per germline, CDR1 SGHAT and CDR2 FQNNGV. The CDR3 extends over 12 amino acids. Trimming removed 4 bases at V and 5 bases at J, with 8 bases between. CDR3 bases: TGTGCCAGCAGCTGGCGTGGAACTGAAGCTTTCTTT. Protein: CASSWRGTEAFF.

The chain links TRBV25-1 to TRBJ2-1; TRBD1 aligns across 8 bases. From germline, CDR1 is MGHDK and CDR2 SYGVNS. V was clipped by 6 bases and J by 8 bases; unmatched bases: 15. The CDR3 spans 16 residues. The CDR3 coding sequence is TGTGCCAGCAGCGGACAGGGCAACATTAAGTGGGATGAGCAGTTCTTC. Amino acids: CASSGQGNIKWDEQFF.